A single T cell receptor (beta chain) is shown here with its context. The CDR3 totals 16 residues. The V end lost 4 bases, the J end lost 5 bases, and 19 bases lay between the germline ends. Germline V lookup: CDR1 MDHEN, CDR2 SYDVKM. Individuals drawn from under 30 US areas were roughly 18 to 95 years old. Profiled with immunoSEQ multiplex PCR; TCRdb holds only in-frame clones, not every one. The sample consists of about 140,000 clones, around 82% of them appearing once. The data are from a study of blood T cell repertoires in COVID-19. Background on the study: COVID-19 samples collected from the United States, Italy and Spain covered acute and convalescent phases. The cDNA or gDNA used as material had been derived from T cells, B-cell-depleted T cells, or PBMCs.

What was sequenced was PBMCs or T cells enriched from blood (not recorded which). The chain uses TRBV28 and TRBJ2-3; a possible D gene is TRBD1 (6 bases). This TCR was sampled from a man between 40 and 49 years old with acute COVID-19. The CDR3 sequence is CASSYQQGSLLDTQYF. CDR3 DNA sequence: TGTGCCAGCAGTTATCAACAGGGATCGCTCCTAGATACGCAGTATTTT.